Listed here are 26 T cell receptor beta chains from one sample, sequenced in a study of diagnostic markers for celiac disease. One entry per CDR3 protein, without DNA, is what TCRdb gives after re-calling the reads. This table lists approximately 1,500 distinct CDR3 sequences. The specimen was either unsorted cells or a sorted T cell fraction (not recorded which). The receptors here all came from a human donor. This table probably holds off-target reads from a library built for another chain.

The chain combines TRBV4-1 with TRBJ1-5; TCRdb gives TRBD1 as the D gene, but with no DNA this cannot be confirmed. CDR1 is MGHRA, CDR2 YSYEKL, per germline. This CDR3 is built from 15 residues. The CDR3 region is CASSQEGQTHQPQHF.

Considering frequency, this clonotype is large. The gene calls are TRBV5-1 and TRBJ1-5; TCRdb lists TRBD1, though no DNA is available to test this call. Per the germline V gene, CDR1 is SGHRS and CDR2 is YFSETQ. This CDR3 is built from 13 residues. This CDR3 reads CASSSEGDQPQHF.

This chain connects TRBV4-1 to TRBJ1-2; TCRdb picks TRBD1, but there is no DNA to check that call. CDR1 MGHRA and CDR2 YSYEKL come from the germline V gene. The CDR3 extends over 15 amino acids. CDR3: CASNQVYRVDYGYTF.

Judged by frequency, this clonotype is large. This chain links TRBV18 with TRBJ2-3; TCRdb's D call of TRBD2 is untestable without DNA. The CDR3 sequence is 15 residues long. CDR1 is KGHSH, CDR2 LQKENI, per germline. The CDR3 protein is CASSLTSGATDTQYF.

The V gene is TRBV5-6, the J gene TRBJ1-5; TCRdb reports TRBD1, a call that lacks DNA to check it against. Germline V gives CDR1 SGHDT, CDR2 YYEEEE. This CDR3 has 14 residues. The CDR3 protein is CASSLGAQNQPQHF. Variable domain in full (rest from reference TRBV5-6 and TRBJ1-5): DAGVTQSPTHLIKTRGQQVTLRCSPKSGHDTVSWYQQALGQGPQFIFQYYEEEERQRGNFPDRFSGHQFPNYSSELNVNALLLGDSALYLCASSLGAQNQPQHFGDGTRLSIL.

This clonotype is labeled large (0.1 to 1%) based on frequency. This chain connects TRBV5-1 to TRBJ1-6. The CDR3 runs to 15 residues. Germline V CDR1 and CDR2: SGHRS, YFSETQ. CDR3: CASSLDGMYNSPLHF.

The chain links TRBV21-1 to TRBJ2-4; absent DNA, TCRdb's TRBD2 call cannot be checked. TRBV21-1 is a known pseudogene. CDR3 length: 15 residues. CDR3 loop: CASSPGTSGKNIQYF.

CDR3: CASSLVGGNYGYTF. The chain recombines TRBV28 with TRBJ1-2. There are 14 residues in the CDR3. Germline V lookup: CDR1 MDHEN, CDR2 SYDVKM.

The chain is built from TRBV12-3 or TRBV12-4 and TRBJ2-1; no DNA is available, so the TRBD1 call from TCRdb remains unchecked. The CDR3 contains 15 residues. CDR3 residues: CASRFRAQGYNEQFF.

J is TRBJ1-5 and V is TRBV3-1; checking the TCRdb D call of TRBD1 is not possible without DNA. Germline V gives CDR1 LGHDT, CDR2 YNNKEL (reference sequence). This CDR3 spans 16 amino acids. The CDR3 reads CASSHSTPRGNQPQHF.

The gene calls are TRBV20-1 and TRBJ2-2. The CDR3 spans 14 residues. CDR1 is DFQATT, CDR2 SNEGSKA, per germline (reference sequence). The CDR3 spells CSARDLDTTGELFF.

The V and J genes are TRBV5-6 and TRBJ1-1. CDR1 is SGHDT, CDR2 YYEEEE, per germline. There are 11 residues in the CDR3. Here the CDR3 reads CASSWGTEAFF.

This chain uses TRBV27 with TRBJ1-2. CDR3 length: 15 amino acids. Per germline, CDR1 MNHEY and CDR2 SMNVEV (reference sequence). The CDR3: CASSLNSWNLYGYTF.

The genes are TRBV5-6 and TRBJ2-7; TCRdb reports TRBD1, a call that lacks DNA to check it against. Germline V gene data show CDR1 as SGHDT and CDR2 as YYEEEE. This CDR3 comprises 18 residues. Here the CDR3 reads CASSLELARTDPTYEQYF. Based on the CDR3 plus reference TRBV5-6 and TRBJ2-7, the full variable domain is DAGVTQSPTHLIKTRGQQVTLRCSPKSGHDTVSWYQQALGQGPQFIFQYYEEEERQRGNFPDRFSGHQFPNYSSELNVNALLLGDSALYLCASSLELARTDPTYEQYFGPGTRLTVT.

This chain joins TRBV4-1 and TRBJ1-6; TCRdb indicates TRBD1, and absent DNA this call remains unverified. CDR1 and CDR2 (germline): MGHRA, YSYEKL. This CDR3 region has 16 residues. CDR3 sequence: CASSFGPFSYNSPLHF.

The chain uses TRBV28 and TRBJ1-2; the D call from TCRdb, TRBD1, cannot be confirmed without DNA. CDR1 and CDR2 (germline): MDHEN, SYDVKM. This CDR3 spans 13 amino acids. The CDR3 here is CASHPQANYGYTF.

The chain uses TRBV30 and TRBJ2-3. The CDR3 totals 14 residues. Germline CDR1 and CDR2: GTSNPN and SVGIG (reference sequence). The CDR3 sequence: CAWSRSGSKNTQYF.

The CDR3 protein is CASSYVFNYGYTF. The chain joins TRBV6-5 to TRBJ1-2. The CDR3 is 13 residues long. The V gene's germline CDR1 is MNHEY and CDR2 SVGAGI.

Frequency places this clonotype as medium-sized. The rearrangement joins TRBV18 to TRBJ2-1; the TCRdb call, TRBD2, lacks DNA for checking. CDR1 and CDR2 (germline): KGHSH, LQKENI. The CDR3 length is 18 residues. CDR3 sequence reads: CASSPLRVAGNLNNEQFF.

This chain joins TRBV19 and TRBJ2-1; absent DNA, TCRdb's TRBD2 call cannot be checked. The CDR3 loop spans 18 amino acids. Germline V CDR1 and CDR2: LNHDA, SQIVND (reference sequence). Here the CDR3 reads CASSMLVGLAGVYNEQFF.

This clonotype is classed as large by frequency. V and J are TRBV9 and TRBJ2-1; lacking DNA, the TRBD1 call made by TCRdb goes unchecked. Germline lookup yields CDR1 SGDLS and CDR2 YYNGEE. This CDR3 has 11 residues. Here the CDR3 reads CASSGGYEQFF.

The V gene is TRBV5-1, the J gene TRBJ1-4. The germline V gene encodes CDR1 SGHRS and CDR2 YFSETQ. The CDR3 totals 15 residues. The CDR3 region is CASSVGFSTNEKLFF. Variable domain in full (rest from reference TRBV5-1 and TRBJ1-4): KAGVTQTPRYLIKTRGQQVTLSCSPISGHRSVSWYQQTPGQGLQFLFEYFSETQRNKGNFPGRFSGRQFSNSRSEMNVSTLELGDSALYLCASSVGFSTNEKLFFGSGTQLSVL.

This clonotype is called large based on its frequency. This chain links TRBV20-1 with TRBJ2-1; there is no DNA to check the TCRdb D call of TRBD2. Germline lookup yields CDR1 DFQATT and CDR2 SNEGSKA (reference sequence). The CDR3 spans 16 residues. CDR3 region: CSALTSGGESYNEQFF.

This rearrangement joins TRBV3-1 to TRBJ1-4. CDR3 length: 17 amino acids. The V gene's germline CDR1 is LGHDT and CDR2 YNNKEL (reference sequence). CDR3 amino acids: CASSQEVGRTANEKLFF.

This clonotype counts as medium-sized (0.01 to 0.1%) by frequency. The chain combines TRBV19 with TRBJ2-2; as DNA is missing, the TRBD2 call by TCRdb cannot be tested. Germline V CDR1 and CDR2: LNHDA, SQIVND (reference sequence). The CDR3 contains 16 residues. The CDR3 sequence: CASSMGTSGSTGELFF.

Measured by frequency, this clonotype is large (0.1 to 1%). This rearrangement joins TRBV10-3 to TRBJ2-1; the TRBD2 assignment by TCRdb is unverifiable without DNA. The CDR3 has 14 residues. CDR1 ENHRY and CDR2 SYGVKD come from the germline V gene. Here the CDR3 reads CAISEREAYNEQFF.